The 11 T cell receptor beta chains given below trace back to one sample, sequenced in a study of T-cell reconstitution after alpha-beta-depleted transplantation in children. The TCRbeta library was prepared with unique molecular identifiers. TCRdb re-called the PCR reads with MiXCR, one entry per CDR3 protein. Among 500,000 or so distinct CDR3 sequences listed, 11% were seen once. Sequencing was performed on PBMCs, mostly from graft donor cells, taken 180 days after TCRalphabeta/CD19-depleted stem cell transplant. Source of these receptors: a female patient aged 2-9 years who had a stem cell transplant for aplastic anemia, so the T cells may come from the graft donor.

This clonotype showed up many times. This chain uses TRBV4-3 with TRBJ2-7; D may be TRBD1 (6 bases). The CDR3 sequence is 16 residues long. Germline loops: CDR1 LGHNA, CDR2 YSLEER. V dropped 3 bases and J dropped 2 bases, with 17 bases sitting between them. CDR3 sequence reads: CASSQITNRVTYEQYF. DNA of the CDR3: TGCGCCAGCAGCCAGATTACGAACAGGGTTACCTACGAGCAGTACTTC.

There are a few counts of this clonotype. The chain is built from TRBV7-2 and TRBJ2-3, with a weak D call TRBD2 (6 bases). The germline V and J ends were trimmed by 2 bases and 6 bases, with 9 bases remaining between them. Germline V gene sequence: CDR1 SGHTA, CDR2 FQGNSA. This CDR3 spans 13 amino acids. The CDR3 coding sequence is TGTGCCAGCAGCTTAACTAGCTACGATACGCAGTATTTT. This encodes CASSLTSYDTQYF.

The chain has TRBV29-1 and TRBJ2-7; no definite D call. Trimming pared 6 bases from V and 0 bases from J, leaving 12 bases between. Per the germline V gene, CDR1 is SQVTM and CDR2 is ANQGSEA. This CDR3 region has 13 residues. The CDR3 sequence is CSVGTHASYEQYF. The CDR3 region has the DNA TGCAGCGTCGGAACCCACGCCTCCTACGAGCAGTACTTC.

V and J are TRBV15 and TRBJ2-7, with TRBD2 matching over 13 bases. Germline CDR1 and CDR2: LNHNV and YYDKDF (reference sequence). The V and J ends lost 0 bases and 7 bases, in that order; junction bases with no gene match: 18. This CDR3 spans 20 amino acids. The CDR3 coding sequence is TGTGCCACCAGCAGAGATTTTGGTTTTGATACTAGCGGGAGGGCCGGTGAGCAGTACTTC. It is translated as CATSRDFGFDTSGRAGEQYF.

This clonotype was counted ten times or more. As DNA, the CDR3 is TGCGCCAGCAGCATGGACTATATAGTCGCCGGGGAGCTGTTTTTT. This encodes CASSMDYIVAGELFF. The chain joins TRBV10-2 to TRBJ2-2, with D possibly matching TRBD2 (6 bases). Germline V gene data show CDR1 as WSHSY and CDR2 as SAAADI. Trimming pared 6 bases from V and 6 bases from J, leaving 17 bases between. CDR3 size: 15 residues.

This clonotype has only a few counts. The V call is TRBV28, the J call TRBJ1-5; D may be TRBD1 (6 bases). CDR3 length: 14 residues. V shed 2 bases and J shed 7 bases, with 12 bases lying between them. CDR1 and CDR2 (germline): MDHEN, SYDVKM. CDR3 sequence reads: CASSLETGLQPQHF. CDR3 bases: TGTGCCAGCAGTTTAGAGACAGGTCTCCAGCCCCAGCATTTT. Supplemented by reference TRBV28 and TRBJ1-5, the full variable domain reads DVKVTQSSRYLVKRTGEKVFLECVQDMDHENMFWYRQDPGLGLRLIYFSYDVKMKEKGDIPEGYSVSREKKERFSLILESASTNQTSMYLCASSLETGLQPQHFGDGTRLSIL.

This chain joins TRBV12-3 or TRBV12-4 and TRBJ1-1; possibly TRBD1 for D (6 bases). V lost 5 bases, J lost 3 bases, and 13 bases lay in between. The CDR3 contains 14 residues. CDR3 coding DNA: TGTGCCAGCAGTGCGGACAGCCTTTACACTGAAGCTTTCTTT. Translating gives CASSADSLYTEAFF.

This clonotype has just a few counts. The CDR3 reads CSVGPAGAYNEQFF. The CDR3 nucleotides are TGCAGCGTTGGACCAGCGGGAGCCTACAATGAGCAGTTCTTC. J is TRBJ2-1 and V is TRBV29-1; 8 bases are a match to TRBD2. The CDR3 consists of 14 residues. V trimming: 4 bases; J trimming: 2 bases; junction bases outside the gene matches: 4. Per the germline V gene, CDR1 is SQVTM and CDR2 is ANQGSEA.

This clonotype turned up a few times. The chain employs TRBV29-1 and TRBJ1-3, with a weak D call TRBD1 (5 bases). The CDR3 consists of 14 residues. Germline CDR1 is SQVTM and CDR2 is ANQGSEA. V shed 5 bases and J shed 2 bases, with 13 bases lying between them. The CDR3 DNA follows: TGCAGCGTTCGAATGGGGGGACCTGGAAACACCATATATTTT. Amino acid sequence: CSVRMGGPGNTIYF.

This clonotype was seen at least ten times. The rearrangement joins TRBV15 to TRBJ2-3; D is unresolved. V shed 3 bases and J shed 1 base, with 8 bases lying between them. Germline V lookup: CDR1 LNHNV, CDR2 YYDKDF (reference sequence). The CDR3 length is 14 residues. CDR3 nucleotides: TGTGCCACCAGCAGTCGCCAGGGCACAGATACGCAGTATTTT. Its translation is CATSSRQGTDTQYF.

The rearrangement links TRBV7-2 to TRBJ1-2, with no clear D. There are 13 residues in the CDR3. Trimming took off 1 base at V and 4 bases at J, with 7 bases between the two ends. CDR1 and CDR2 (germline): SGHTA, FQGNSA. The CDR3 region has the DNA TGTGCCAGCAGCTTAGTGGGAGTCTATGGCTACACCTTC. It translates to CASSLVGVYGYTF.